This passage covers 3 T cell receptor beta chains from one sample sequenced in a study of blood T cell repertoires in COVID-19. Produced via immunoSEQ multiplex PCR; TCRdb's table is partial and in-frame only. The sample holds about 150,000 clones; roughly nine tenths are singletons and the top ten take 2% to 3%. The sequencing sample was made of peripheral blood. The receptors shown here come from a woman aged 70-85 years with acute or convalescent COVID-19.

The chain uses TRBV4-1 and TRBJ1-5; TRBD1 agrees at 7 bases. This CDR3 region has 15 residues. V lost 5 bases, J lost 5 bases, and 9 bases stayed unmatched. Germline V gives CDR1 MGHRA, CDR2 YSYEKL. CDR3 sequence: CASSSRTGRDQPQHF. The CDR3 DNA reads TGCGCCAGCAGCAGCCGGACAGGCCGAGATCAGCCCCAGCATTTT.

This clone turned up a few times. The CDR3 DNA is TGTGCCAGCAGCCAAGGAATGACAGTCGACTATAATTCACCCCTCCACTTT. Translated, it gives CASSQGMTVDYNSPLHF. V gene TRBV4-2 combines with J gene TRBJ1-6, with D maybe TRBD1 (5 bases). This CDR3 spans 17 amino acids. Germline CDR1 and CDR2: LGHNA and YNFKEQ. V was pared by 1 base and J by 3 bases, with 13 bases between.

Concerning this clone itself: This CDR3 is also generated by other DNA sequences in the sample. The CDR3 here is CASSLVAGGNYGYTF. The CDR3 bases are TGCGCCAGCAGCTTGGTTGCAGGGGGAAACTATGGCTACACCTTC. The chain combines TRBV5-1 with TRBJ1-2; the match to TRBD1 covers 7 bases. This CDR3 is 15 amino acids long. Germline CDR1 SGHRS, CDR2 YFSETQ. V was clipped by 0 bases and J by 2 bases; unmatched bases: 4. Drawing the rest from reference TRBV5-1 and TRBJ1-2, the complete variable domain is KAGVTQTPRYLIKTRGQQVTLSCSPISGHRSVSWYQQTPGQGLQFLFEYFSETQRNKGNFPGRFSGRQFSNSRSEMNVSTLELGDSALYLCASSLVAGGNYGYTFGSGTRLTVV.